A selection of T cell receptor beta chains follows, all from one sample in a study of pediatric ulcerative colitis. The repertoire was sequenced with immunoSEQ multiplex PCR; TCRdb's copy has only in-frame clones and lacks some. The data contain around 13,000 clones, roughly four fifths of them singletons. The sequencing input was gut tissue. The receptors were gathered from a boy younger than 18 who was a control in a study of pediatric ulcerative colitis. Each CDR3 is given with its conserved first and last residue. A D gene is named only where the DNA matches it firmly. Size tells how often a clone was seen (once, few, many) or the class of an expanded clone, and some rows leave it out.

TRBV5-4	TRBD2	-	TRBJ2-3	CASSSRTSGTTDTQYF	TGTGCCAGCAGCTCCCGGACTAGCGGGACCACAGATACGCAGTATTTT
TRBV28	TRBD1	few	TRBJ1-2	CASSVGTGSGYTF	TGTGCCAGCAGTGTTGGGACAGGGAGCGGCTACACCTTC
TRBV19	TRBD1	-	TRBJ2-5	CASSLTGGETQYF	TGTGCCAGTAGCTTGACAGGGGGCGAGACCCAGTACTTC
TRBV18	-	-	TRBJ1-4	CASSPDGTSNEKLFF	TGTGCCAGCTCACCGGACGGGACATCTAATGAAAAACTGTTTTTT
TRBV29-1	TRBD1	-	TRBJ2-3	CSVEEDRDPDTQYF	TGCAGCGTTGAAGAGGACAGGGACCCCGATACGCAGTATTTT
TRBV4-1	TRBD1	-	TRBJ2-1	CASSQRTGANYNEQFF	TGCGCCAGCAGCCAGCGGACAGGGGCCAACTACAATGAGCAGTTCTTC
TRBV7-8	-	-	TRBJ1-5	CASSFFAGVSNQPQHF	TGTGCCAGCAGCTTTTTCGCAGGGGTGAGCAATCAGCCCCAGCATTTT
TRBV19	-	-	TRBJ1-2	CASSIRQVYGYTF	TGTGCCAGTAGTATTCGGCAGGTCTATGGCTACACCTTC
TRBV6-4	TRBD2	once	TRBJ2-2	CASRGLAENTGELFF	TGTGCCAGCAGAGGACTAGCGGAGAACACCGGGGAGCTGTTTTTT
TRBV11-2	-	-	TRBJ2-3	CASSLALGPTDTQYF	TGTGCCAGCAGCTTAGCCTTAGGCCCCACAGATACGCAGTATTTT
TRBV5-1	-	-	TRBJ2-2	CASSLGPRGTGELFF	TGCGCCAGCAGCTTGGGACCCCGGGGGACCGGGGAGCTGTTTTTT
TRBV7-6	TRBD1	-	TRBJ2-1	CASSLNPPGTGYNEQFF	TGTGCCAGCAGCTTAAATCCCCCCGGGACAGGGTACAATGAGCAGTTCTTC
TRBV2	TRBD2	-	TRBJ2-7	CASSPTSAYEQYF	TGTGCCAGCAGTCCGACTAGCGCCTACGAGCAGTACTTC
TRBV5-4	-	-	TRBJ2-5	CASSLSETQYF	TGTGCCAGCAGCTTATCTGAGACCCAGTACTTC
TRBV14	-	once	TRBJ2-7	CASSRERGGYEQYF	TGTGCCAGCAGCAGAGAACGGGGAGGCTACGAGCAGTACTTC
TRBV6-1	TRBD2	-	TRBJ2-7	CASGGVYEQYF	TGTGCCAGCGGGGGGGTTTACGAGCAGTACTTC
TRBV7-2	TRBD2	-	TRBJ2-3	CASNGLAGTDTQYF	TGTGCCAGCAACGGACTAGCGGGCACAGATACGCAGTATTTT
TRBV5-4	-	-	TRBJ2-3	CASSKTASQVYTQYF	TGTGCCAGCAGCAAGACAGCTTCGCAGGTTTATACGCAGTATTTT
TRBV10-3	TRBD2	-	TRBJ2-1	CAISGTSGRAGYNEQFF	TGTGCCATCAGTGGGACTAGCGGGAGGGCCGGATACAATGAGCAGTTCTTC
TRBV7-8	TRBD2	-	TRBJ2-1	CASSPAGLGKAGIF	TGTGCCAGCAGCCCGGCCGGACTAGGAAAGGCCGGGATCTTC
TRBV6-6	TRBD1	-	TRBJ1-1	CASSQRGQGNTEAFF	TGTGCCAGCAGCCAAAGGGGGCAGGGTAACACTGAAGCTTTCTTT
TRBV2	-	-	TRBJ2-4	CASSPRSELAKNIQYF	TGTGCCAGCTCCCCTAGGTCGGAGTTAGCCAAAAACATTCAGTACTTC
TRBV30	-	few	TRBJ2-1	CAWGSTVYNEQFF	TGTGCCTGGGGATCGACTGTCTACAATGAGCAGTTCTTC
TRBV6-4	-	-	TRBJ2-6	CASSDGADSGANVLTF	TGTGCCAGCAGTGATGGTGCAGACTCTGGGGCCAACGTCCTGACTTTC
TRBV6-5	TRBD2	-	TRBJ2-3	CASSIGTSSDTQYF	TGTGCCAGCAGCATCGGGACTAGTAGTGATACGCAGTATTTT
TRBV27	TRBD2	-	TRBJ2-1	CASSGLAGPYNEQFF	TGTGCCAGCAGTGGACTAGCGGGACCCTACAATGAGCAGTTCTTC
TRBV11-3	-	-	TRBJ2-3	CASSGGIDTQYF	TGTGCCAGCAGCGGGGGGATAGATACGCAGTATTTT
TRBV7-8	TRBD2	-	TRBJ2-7	CASSLGSGYTYEQYF	TGTGCCAGCAGCTTAGGTAGCGGGTACACCTACGAGCAGTACTTC
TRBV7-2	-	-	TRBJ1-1	CASSRQHMNTEAFF	TGTGCCAGCAGCCGACAGCACATGAACACTGAAGCTTTCTTT
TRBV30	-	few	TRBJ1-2	CAWSGWGYGYTF	TGTGCCTGGAGTGGCTGGGGATATGGCTACACCTTC
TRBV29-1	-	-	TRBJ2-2	CSVEDGAGYTGELFF	TGCAGCGTTGAAGATGGCGCAGGGTATACCGGGGAGCTGTTTTTT
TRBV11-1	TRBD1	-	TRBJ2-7	CASRRDRNYEQYF	TGTGCCAGCAGACGGGACAGGAACTACGAGCAGTACTTC
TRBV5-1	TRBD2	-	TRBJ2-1	CASSFLAGGEGEQFF	TGCGCCAGCAGCTTCTTAGCGGGAGGGGAGGGTGAGCAGTTCTTC
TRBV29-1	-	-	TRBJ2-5	CSVEGGQGSLAGKETQYF	TGCAGCGTTGAAGGGGGACAGGGCTCGCTAGCGGGGAAAGAGACCCAGTACTTC
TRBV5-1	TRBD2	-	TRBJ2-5	CASSLLAGEGETQYF	TGCGCCAGCAGCCTCTTAGCGGGAGAAGGGGAGACCCAGTACTTC
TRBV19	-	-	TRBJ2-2	CASSVNRNTGELFF	TGTGCCAGTAGTGTAAACAGGAACACCGGGGAGCTGTTTTTT
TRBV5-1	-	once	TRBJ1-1	CASSLGENTEAFF	TGCGCCAGCAGCTTGGGGGAGAACACTGAAGCTTTCTTT